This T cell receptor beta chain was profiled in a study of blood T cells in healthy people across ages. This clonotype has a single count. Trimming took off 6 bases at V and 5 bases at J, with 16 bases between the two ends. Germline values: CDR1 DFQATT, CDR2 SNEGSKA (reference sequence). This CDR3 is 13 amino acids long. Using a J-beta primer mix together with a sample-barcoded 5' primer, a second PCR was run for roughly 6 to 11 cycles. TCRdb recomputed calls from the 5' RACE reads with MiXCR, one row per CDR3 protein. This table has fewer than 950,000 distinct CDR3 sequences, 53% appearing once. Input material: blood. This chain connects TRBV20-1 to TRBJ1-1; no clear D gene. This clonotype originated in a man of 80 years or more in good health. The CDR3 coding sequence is TGCAGTGCGGGCCCGGTTTTGGGTACTGAAGCTTTCTTT. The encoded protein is CSAGPVLGTEAFF.